The 30 T cell receptor beta chains in this list originate from one sample, sequenced in a study of breast tumors, draining lymph nodes, adjacent tissues. TCRdb reprocessed the multiplex PCR reads with MiXCR, giving one entry per CDR3 protein. The repertoire consists of around 100,000 distinct CDR3 sequences, with around 20% occurring once and the leading ten covering approximately 1.3%. Samples came from axillary lymph nodes draining the breast cancer. Material: axillary lymph node tissue. The receptors stem from a female donor with breast cancer. Some clones in this sample may be carry-over from other donors' samples.

This sequence joins TRBV4-1 and TRBJ2-7; D perhaps matches TRBD2 (5 bases). V dropped 4 bases and J dropped 4 bases, with 17 bases sitting between them. The germline gives CDR1 MGHRA, CDR2 YSYEKL. This CDR3 has 15 residues. The CDR3 nucleotides are TGCGCCAGCAGCCCAATCCGGGCCACGGGGTACGAGCAGTACTTC. This codes for CASSPIRATGYEQYF.

The chain combines TRBV11-2 with TRBJ2-1; TRBD2 matches at 9 bases. V lost 2 bases and J lost 5; bases outside the gene matches: 7. The germline V gene encodes CDR1 SGHAT and CDR2 FQNNGV. There are 16 residues in the CDR3. The DNA of the CDR3 is TGTGCCAGCAGCTTAAATCCGAGACTAGCGGACAATGAGCAGTTCTTC. Residues: CASSLNPRLADNEQFF.

This clonotype occurred many times. The chain couples TRBV2 to TRBJ1-3; D unresolved. CDR3 size: 14 residues. V shed 8 bases and J shed 0 bases, with 11 bases lying between them. Germline CDR1 reads SNHLY; CDR2 reads FYNNEI. The CDR3 protein is CASQGRNSGNTIYF. As DNA, the CDR3 is TGTGCCAGCCAAGGACGGAACTCTGGAAACACCATATATTTT.

This clonotype was counted many times. The rearrangement joins TRBV28 to TRBJ2-7; 10 bases match TRBD1. The CDR3 is made up of 14 amino acids. From germline, CDR1 is MDHEN and CDR2 SYDVKM. Trimming at V came to 6 bases and at J to 0 bases, leaving 2 bases not matched to a gene. The CDR3 protein is CASRRQGASYEQYF. CDR3 sequence (DNA): TGTGCCAGCAGAAGACAGGGGGCCTCCTACGAGCAGTACTTC.

The table lists this clonotype with many counts. The chain links TRBV7-2 to TRBJ1-2; the D gene is possibly TRBD1 (5 bases). Germline-derived CDR1 and CDR2 are SGHTA and FQGNSA. The CDR3 is 15 residues long. The ends were cut back, 1 base at V and 4 bases at J, with 13 bases in the middle. The CDR3 nucleotides read TGTGCCAGCAGCTTAGTCAGGGTACGAGGCTATGGCTACACCTTC. Translation gives CASSLVRVRGYGYTF.

Note on this clonotype: This clone may be a read error of a much larger clone one base away. This chain connects TRBV5-1 to TRBJ2-1; unclear D gene. Germline V gene sequence: CDR1 SGHRS, CDR2 YFSETQ. With 4 bases removed from V and 6 bases from J, the gap between germline ends came to 11 bases. The CDR3 covers 13 residues. CDR3 loop: CASSRSYVNEQFF. CDR3 nucleotide sequence: TGCGCCAGCAGCCGCAGTTATGTCAATGAGCAGTTCTTC.

The gene calls are TRBV10-3 and TRBJ2-3; D is undetermined. CDR1 ENHRY and CDR2 SYGVKD come from the germline V gene. Trimming took off 6 bases at V and 6 bases at J, with 16 bases between the two ends. This CDR3 is 14 amino acids long. The CDR3 DNA sequence: TGTGCCATCAGCTACCTCTCGGGCGTTGATACGCAGTATTTT. Amino acids: CAISYLSGVDTQYF.

For this clonotype: The CDR3 does not end in the conserved phenylalanine or tryptophan, so this is likely a read error. This sequence joins TRBV9 and TRBJ1-4; D is unclear. The CDR3 contains 14 residues. In germline, CDR1 is SGDLS, CDR2 YYNGEE. V lost 4 bases to trimming and J lost 0 bases, with 7 bases between them. In DNA form, the CDR3 reads TGTGCCAGCAGCTTTGGAACAACTAATGAAAAACTGTTTCTT. Translated, it gives CASSFGTTNEKLFL.

In its sample, this clonotype was seen many times. The chain combines TRBV20-1 with TRBJ2-1; the match to TRBD2 covers 9 bases. V lost 2 bases and J lost 15; bases outside the gene matches: 14. This CDR3 has 14 residues. Germline V gene sequence: CDR1 DFQATT, CDR2 SNEGSKA (reference sequence). The CDR3 region has the DNA TGCAGTGCTAGATCAGGGACTAGCAATAGTTTTCCGTTCTTC. Translated: CSARSGTSNSFPFF.

This clonotype was found a few times. The CDR3 DNA reads TGCGCCAGCAGCTTGGCCGGACAGGGGGCCGGGGCCAACGTCCTGACTTTC. This gives the protein CASSLAGQGAGANVLTF. This sequence joins TRBV5-1 and TRBJ2-6, with 11 bases identical to TRBD1. J was trimmed by 4 bases and V by 0 bases; bases with no gene match: 3. The CDR3 totals 17 residues. From germline, CDR1 is SGHRS and CDR2 YFSETQ.

This clonotype was picked up a small number of times. This sequence may be a read error, since a much larger clone differs from it by one base. The V and J genes are TRBV6-1 and TRBJ2-7; 10 nucleotides agree with TRBD2. The CDR3 sequence is 16 residues long. The germline CDR1 and CDR2 sequences are MNHNS and SASEGT. V lost 7 bases to trimming and J lost 2 bases; unmatched junction nucleotides: 11. The CDR3 bases are TGTGCCAGCAAACCACTCGGGACTAGCGTTGCCTACGAGCAGTACTTC. Its translation is CASKPLGTSVAYEQYF.

Note on this clonotype: A read error may be the cause here, since a much bigger clone is one base away. CDR3 DNA sequence: TGCGCCAACAGCCGCGGGACAGCCGACTGGGAGACCCAGTACTTC. The encoded protein is CANSRGTADWETQYF. The V gene is TRBV5-1, the J gene TRBJ2-5; D might be TRBD1 (7 bases). The CDR3 spans 15 residues. Germline V gene data show CDR1 as SGHRS and CDR2 as YFSETQ.

This clonotype showed up many times. This chain connects TRBV11-2 to TRBJ1-5; D not resolved. The CDR3 is 13 amino acids. Germline loops: CDR1 SGHAT, CDR2 FQNNGV. V was pared by 5 bases and J by 5 bases, with 10 bases between. In DNA form, the CDR3 reads TGTGCCAGCAGCCCAGATTGGGATCAGCCCCAGCATTTT. Amino acids: CASSPDWDQPQHF.

At least ten counts were recorded for this clonotype. The chain combines TRBV28 with TRBJ1-5; D is undetermined. There are 12 residues in the CDR3. Looked up from germline, CDR1 is MDHEN and CDR2 is SYDVKM. Trimming took 3 bases from V and 6 from J, leaving 6 bases between them. The CDR3 sequence: CASSLGRQPQHF. As DNA, the CDR3 is TGTGCCAGCAGTTTGGGCCGTCAGCCCCAGCATTTT.

Concerning this clonotype itself: Since a much larger clone is just one base distant, this may be a read error. The CDR3 DNA reads as TGTGCCAGCAGGACGGGACTAGCGAGAGGGCCAAAGGCCGGGGAGCTGTTTTTT. Translation: CASRTGLARGPKAGELFF. The chain links TRBV4-2 to TRBJ2-2, with TRBD2 matching 10 bases. Germline loops: CDR1 LGHNA, CDR2 YNFKEQ. There are 18 residues in the CDR3. Trimming cost V 6 bases and J 6 bases; bases outside gene matches: 16.

The sample holds many counts of this clonotype. This chain uses TRBV7-3 with TRBJ2-3, with D uncertain. V dropped 5 bases and J dropped 5 bases, with 17 bases sitting between them. Germline assignment: CDR1 SGHTA and CDR2 FQGTGA. This CDR3 has 15 residues. CDR3 DNA: TGTGCCAGCAGCAGGAGAACTGCGGAGATAGATACGCAGTATTTT. This sequence encodes CASSRRTAEIDTQYF.

This clonotype was seen many times. The chain joins TRBV7-2 to TRBJ1-2; D is unclear. In germline, CDR1 is SGHTA, CDR2 FQGNSA. CDR3 length: 13 residues. V lost 3 bases and J 8 bases, leaving 13 bases between the germline ends. Here the CDR3 reads CASSFDKPGGYTF. The CDR3 bases are TGTGCCAGCAGCTTCGACAAACCGGGGGGCTACACCTTC.

The chain couples TRBV7-2 to TRBJ2-4; D possibly corresponds to TRBD2 (7 bases). Germline V CDR1 and CDR2: SGHTA, FQGNSA. The ends were cut back, 5 bases at V and 4 bases at J, with 21 bases in the middle. This CDR3 region has 17 residues. CDR3 sequence: CASSPSPWGRGKNIQYF. In DNA form, the CDR3 reads TGTGCCAGCAGCCCCTCCCCATGGGGGAGGGGGAAAAACATTCAGTACTTC.

Turning to this clonotype: A much larger clone differs by one base, so this may be a read error. The chain combines TRBV7-2 with TRBJ1-5; no reliable D call. The CDR3 has 15 residues. CDR1 SGHTA and CDR2 FQGNSA come from the germline V gene. In DNA, the CDR3 is TGTGCCAGCAGCCCAAATGCGTATAGCAATCAGCCCCGGCATTTT. Translation gives CASSPNAYSNQPRHF.

The table lists this clonotype with many counts. The genes are TRBV9 and TRBJ2-7, with 8 nucleotides matching TRBD2. Germline CDR1 SGDLS, CDR2 YYNGEE. J was trimmed by 6 bases and V by 5 bases; bases with no gene match: 7. This CDR3 has 13 residues. This chain's CDR3 is CASSQRGGGEQYF. Here the CDR3 DNA reads TGTGCCAGCAGTCAACGGGGGGGAGGCGAGCAGTACTTC.

This clonotype was seen repeatedly, ten times or more. The genes are TRBV20-1 and TRBJ2-5; TRBD1 aligns across 8 bases. J was trimmed by 0 bases and V by 6 bases; bases with no gene match: 9. Germline assignment: CDR1 DFQATT and CDR2 SNEGSKA (reference sequence). This CDR3 has 15 residues. CDR3 sequence: CSAPRDRSYQETQYF. The DNA for the CDR3 is TGCAGTGCACCCCGGGACAGGAGTTACCAAGAGACCCAGTACTTC.

This clonotype showed up many times. The J gene is TRBJ2-4, the V gene TRBV11-2; D perhaps matches TRBD1 (6 bases). Trimming took 5 bases from V and 7 from J, leaving 21 bases between them. This CDR3 is built from 16 residues. Germline V lookup: CDR1 SGHAT, CDR2 FQNNGV. CDR3 in amino acids: CASSRPPQRRGNIQYF. CDR3 DNA: TGTGCCAGCAGCCGCCCGCCCCAACGAAGGGGGAACATTCAGTACTTC.

This clonotype was observed many times. The chain is built from TRBV20-1 and TRBJ2-1, with D possibly TRBD2 on 6 matching bases. V lost 0 bases and J lost 8, with 11 bases in between. CDR1 is DFQATT and CDR2 is SNEGSKA in the germline V gene (reference sequence). This CDR3 has 13 residues. The CDR3 bases are TGCAGTGCTAGAGATCAACTAGCCCATGAGCAGTTCTTC. Translating gives CSARDQLAHEQFF.

The V gene is TRBV6-1, the J gene TRBJ1-4; no clear D. Germline lookup yields CDR1 MNHNS and CDR2 SASEGT. The CDR3 has 20 residues. The V gene lost 2 bases and the J gene lost 4 bases, with 26 bases spanning the gap. This CDR3 is CASSEYLSGGLKRFNEKLFF. CDR3 in DNA: TGTGCCAGCAGTGAATATTTGTCGGGCGGGCTAAAAAGATTTAATGAAAAACTGTTTTTT.

Notes on this clonotype: It may be a read error: a sequence one base away is much more abundant. The genes are TRBV11-2 and TRBJ2-7; D unresolved. Germline assignment: CDR1 SGHAT and CDR2 FQNNGV. CDR3 length: 14 amino acids. Trimming cost V 5 bases and J 0 bases, with 11 bases left between them. As DNA, the CDR3 is TGTGCCAGCAGCCTGAAGCTGAGCTCCTACGAGCAGTACTTC. This translates into CASSLKLSSYEQYF.

The sample holds many counts of this clonotype. The chain has TRBV20-1 and TRBJ1-2; possibly TRBD1 for D (5 bases). CDR3 length: 14 amino acids. Trimming removed 0 bases at V and 7 bases at J, with 15 bases between. Looked up from germline, CDR1 is DFQATT and CDR2 is SNEGSKA (reference sequence). The CDR3: CSARERETVSGYTF. CDR3 bases: TGCAGTGCTAGAGAAAGGGAGACAGTATCTGGCTACACCTTC.

This clonotype came up many times. CDR3: CAWGVAGGLETQYF. In nucleotides, the CDR3 is TGTGCCTGGGGGGTAGCGGGAGGGTTGGAGACCCAGTACTTC. The chain combines TRBV30 with TRBJ2-5, with TRBD2 matching over 11 bases. The CDR3 sequence is 14 residues long. The ends lost 5 bases at V and 5 bases at J; junction bases unmatched: 7. Per the germline V gene, CDR1 is GTSNPN and CDR2 is SVGIG (reference sequence).

The sample holds many counts of this clonotype. This rearrangement joins TRBV29-1 to TRBJ2-1; no reliable D call. There are 10 residues in the CDR3. Germline V lookup: CDR1 SQVTM, CDR2 ANQGSEA. V lost 7 bases, J lost 7 bases, and 8 bases lay in between. The CDR3 DNA reads TGCAGCGCTATAGAAAATGAGCAGTTCTTC. It is translated as CSAIENEQFF.

This clonotype was detected ten times or more. CDR3 sequence: CAISISSGGTQETQYF. CDR3 DNA: TGTGCCATCAGTATATCTAGCGGGGGGACACAAGAGACCCAGTACTTC. The V call is TRBV10-3, the J call TRBJ2-5; 11 positions agree with TRBD2. The V segment lost 5 bases and the J segment 2 bases; nucleotides outside the gene matches: 7. The length of the CDR3 is 16 residues. Germline values: CDR1 ENHRY, CDR2 SYGVKD.

Ten or more counts support this clonotype. The chain employs TRBV7-9 and TRBJ1-3; the D is unclear. Trimming pared 5 bases from V and 7 bases from J, leaving 18 bases between. CDR1 SEHNR and CDR2 FQNEAQ come from the germline V gene (reference sequence). This CDR3 has 15 amino acids. As DNA, the CDR3 is TGTGCCAGCAGCGCCGCCGGTATAAGGTGGAACACCATATATTTT. Amino acids: CASSAAGIRWNTIYF.